A single sample gave rise to the 11 T cell receptor beta chains below, sequenced in a study of beta chain features in type 1 diabetes (dated by TCRdb to the late 2010s). The library was generated by the immunoSEQ multiplex PCR assay. The High Capacity cDNA Reverse Transcription Kit was used to reverse transcribe all of the isolated RNA, meaning that expressed TCRB transcripts were what got sequenced. Drawn from immuneACCESS, this table holds only the in-frame rearrangements with V and J called that TCRdb kept. Clones are partly lost; checked studies trace under half to an unresolved V gene and leave the rest unexplained. The sample table shows 450,000 to 550,000 clones, and 30% are seen once. In total, the top ten clones hold roughly 0.066% of the sample. Sequencing was done on a sample of naive CD4+ T cells from blood. The cell subset or site label on this specimen signifies: true naive CD4+ T cells. Receptor source: a man between 18 and 35 years old in good health.

The chain carries TRBV4-3 and TRBJ2-1, with 10 bases lining up with TRBD2. CDR1 and CDR2 from the germline V gene are LGHNA and YSLEER. The CDR3 length is 17 residues. After removal of 4 bases from V and 1 base from J, the junction contained 7 bases not matched to a gene. CDR3 DNA: TGCGCCAGCAGCCGTCGGACTAGCGGCAAGTCCTACAATGAGCAGTTCTTC. Its protein product is CASSRRTSGKSYNEQFF.

The V gene is TRBV4-1, the J gene TRBJ1-2; the D is unclear. Germline V lookup: CDR1 MGHRA, CDR2 YSYEKL. This CDR3 contains 13 residues. Trimming pared 0 bases from V and 8 bases from J, leaving 10 bases between. The CDR3 nucleotides read TGCGCCAGCAGCCAAGATTGGCCGGGAGGCTACACCTTC. Amino acids: CASSQDWPGGYTF.

The chain joins TRBV7-2 to TRBJ1-3, with D unclear. CDR3 size: 15 residues. Trimming cost V 5 bases and J 0 bases, with 11 bases left between them. Germline CDR1 is SGHTA and CDR2 is FQGNSA. CDR3 coding DNA: TGTGCCAGCAGCCCCGGACTGATCTCTGGAAACACCATATATTTT. Its translation: CASSPGLISGNTIYF. Full variable domain (missing parts from reference TRBV7-2 and TRBJ1-3): GAGVSQSPSNKVTEKGKDVELRCDPISGHTALYWYRQSLGQGLEFLIYFQGNSAPDKSGLPSDRFSAERTGGSVSTLTIQRTQQEDSAVYLCASSPGLISGNTIYFGEGSWLTVV.

In its sample, this clone was seen a few times. The chain carries TRBV7-2 and TRBJ1-2; D not certain. This CDR3 is 14 amino acids long. CDR1 SGHTA and CDR2 FQGNSA come from the germline V gene. Trimming removed 7 bases from V and 4 bases from J, with 16 bases in between. The CDR3 coding sequence is TGTGCCAGCATCCCGGAGGAGGGTAGCTATGGCTACACCTTC. Amino acids: CASIPEEGSYGYTF.

This rearrangement joins TRBV9 to TRBJ2-3, with a tentative D call TRBD2 (6 bases). The V and J ends lost 1 base and 4 bases respectively, with 10 bases between them. Germline values: CDR1 SGDLS, CDR2 YYNGEE. This CDR3 comprises 14 residues. CDR3 protein: CASSVFSGADTQYF. CDR3 sequence (DNA): TGTGCCAGCAGCGTATTTTCGGGGGCAGATACGCAGTATTTT.

This clone was recorded a few times. This sequence joins TRBV29-1 and TRBJ1-5; D not certain. Trimming stripped 5 bases from V and 0 bases from J, with 17 bases between. From germline, CDR1 is SQVTM and CDR2 ANQGSEA. This CDR3 is built from 16 residues. The CDR3 is CSVIRPLLYSNQPQHF. The CDR3 nucleotides are TGCAGCGTTATACGACCGCTGTTGTATAGCAATCAGCCCCAGCATTTT. The variable domain in full, with the rest retrieved from reference TRBV29-1 and TRBJ1-5, is SAVISQKPSRDICQRGTSLTIQCQVDSQVTMMFWYRQQPGQSLTLIATANQGSEATYESGFVIDKFPISRPNLTFSTLTVSNMSPEDSSIYLCSVIRPLLYSNQPQHFGDGTRLSIL.

This chain links TRBV7-9 with TRBJ2-1; D call uncertain. This CDR3 has 11 residues. Trimming removed 5 bases at V and 10 bases at J, with 9 bases between. Germline CDR1 is SEHNR and CDR2 is FQNEAQ (reference sequence). Here the CDR3 DNA reads TGTGCCAGCAGCCCCGCGCTCGAGCAGTTCTTC. The encoded protein is CASSPALEQFF.

This clone came up a few times. The rearrangement uses TRBV7-2 and TRBJ2-4; no clear D gene. Germline-derived CDR1 and CDR2 are SGHTA and FQGNSA. V lost 4 bases and J 0 bases, leaving 13 bases between the germline ends. The CDR3 length is 16 residues. Here the CDR3 reads CASSSGRSLAKNIQYF. DNA of the CDR3: TGTGCCAGCAGCTCCGGACGGAGCCTAGCCAAAAACATTCAGTACTTC.

The chain recombines TRBV30 with TRBJ2-7; TRBD2 matches at 10 bases. Germline CDR1 reads GTSNPN; CDR2 reads SVGIG (reference sequence). The trim removed 2 bases at V and 7 bases at J, leaving 8 bases unmatched. CDR3 size: 14 residues. CDR3 DNA sequence: TGTGCCTGGAGTCCAGCGGGAGGGCCCAGGGAGCAGTACTTC. Encoded protein: CAWSPAGGPREQYF.

This clone has just a few counts. The chain combines TRBV15 with TRBJ2-1, with D unclear. V was trimmed by 0 bases and J by 4 bases, leaving 10 bases between them. The CDR3 contains 15 residues. Germline-derived CDR1 and CDR2 are LNHNV and YYDKDF (reference sequence). CDR3 in DNA: TGTGCCACCAGCAGAGATCGTGGAGCGTACAATGAGCAGTTCTTC. It translates to CATSRDRGAYNEQFF.

Only a few counts were recorded for this clone. Other DNA sequences in this sample translate to the same CDR3. V gene TRBV7-3 combines with J gene TRBJ2-1, with TRBD2 identical over 8 bases. The germline V gene has CDR1 SGHTA and CDR2 FQGTGA. The CDR3 has 13 residues. The V gene end was trimmed by 4 bases and the J gene end by 6 bases; junction bases not matched to a gene: 2. CDR3 sequence: CASSSGLANEQFF. The CDR3, as DNA: TGTGCCAGCAGCTCTGGACTAGCCAATGAGCAGTTCTTC.